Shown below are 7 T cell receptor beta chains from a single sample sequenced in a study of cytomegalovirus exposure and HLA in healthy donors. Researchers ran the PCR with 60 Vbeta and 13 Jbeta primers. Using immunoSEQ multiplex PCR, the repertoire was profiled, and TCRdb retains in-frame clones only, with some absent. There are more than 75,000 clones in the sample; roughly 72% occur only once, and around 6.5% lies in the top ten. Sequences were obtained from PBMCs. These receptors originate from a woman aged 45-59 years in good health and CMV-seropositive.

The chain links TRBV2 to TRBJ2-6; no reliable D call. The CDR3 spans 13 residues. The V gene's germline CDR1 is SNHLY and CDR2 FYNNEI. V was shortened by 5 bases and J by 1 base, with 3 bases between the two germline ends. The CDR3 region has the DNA TGTGCCAGCAGTTTATCTGGGGCCAACGTCCTGACTTTC. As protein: CASSLSGANVLTF.

CDR3 amino acids: CASTDRGFGSTEAFF. In nucleotides, the CDR3 is TGTGCCAGCACGGACAGGGGCTTCGGATCCACTGAAGCTTTCTTT. V gene TRBV28 combines with J gene TRBJ1-1, with 9 positions matching TRBD1. This CDR3 contains 15 residues. The ends lost 7 bases at V and 4 bases at J; junction bases unmatched: 10. Germline V gene lookup returns CDR1 MDHEN and CDR2 SYDVKM.

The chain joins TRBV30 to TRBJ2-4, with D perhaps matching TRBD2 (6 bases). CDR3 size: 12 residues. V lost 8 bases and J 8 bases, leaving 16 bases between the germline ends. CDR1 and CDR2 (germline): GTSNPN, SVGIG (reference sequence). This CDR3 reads CARGGNGDIQYF. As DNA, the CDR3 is TGTGCCCGAGGAGGGAACGGGGACATTCAGTACTTC.

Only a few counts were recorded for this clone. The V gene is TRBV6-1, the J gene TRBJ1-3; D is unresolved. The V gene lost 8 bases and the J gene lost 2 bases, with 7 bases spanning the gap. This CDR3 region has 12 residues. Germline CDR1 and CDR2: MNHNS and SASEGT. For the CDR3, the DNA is TGTGCCAGCGAGTCGGCTGGAAACACCATATATTTT. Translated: CASESAGNTIYF.

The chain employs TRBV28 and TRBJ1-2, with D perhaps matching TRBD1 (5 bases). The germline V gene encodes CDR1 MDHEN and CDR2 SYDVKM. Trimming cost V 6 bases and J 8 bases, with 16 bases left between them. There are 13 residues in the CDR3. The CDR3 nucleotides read TGTGCCAGCAGGGACACTTTAACTAAGGGCTACACCTTC. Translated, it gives CASRDTLTKGYTF.

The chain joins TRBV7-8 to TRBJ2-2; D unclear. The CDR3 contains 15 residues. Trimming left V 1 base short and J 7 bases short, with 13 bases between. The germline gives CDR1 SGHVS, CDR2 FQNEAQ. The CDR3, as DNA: TGTGCCAGCAGCTTAGGCGTACTAACTTTCGGGGAGCTGTTTTTT. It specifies CASSLGVLTFGELFF.

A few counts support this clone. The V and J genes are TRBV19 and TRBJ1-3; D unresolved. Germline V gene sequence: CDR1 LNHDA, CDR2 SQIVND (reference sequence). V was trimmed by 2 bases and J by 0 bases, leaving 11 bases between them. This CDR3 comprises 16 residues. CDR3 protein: CASSITGSLSGNTIYF. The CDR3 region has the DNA TGTGCCAGTAGTATAACCGGTAGCCTCTCTGGAAACACCATATATTTT.